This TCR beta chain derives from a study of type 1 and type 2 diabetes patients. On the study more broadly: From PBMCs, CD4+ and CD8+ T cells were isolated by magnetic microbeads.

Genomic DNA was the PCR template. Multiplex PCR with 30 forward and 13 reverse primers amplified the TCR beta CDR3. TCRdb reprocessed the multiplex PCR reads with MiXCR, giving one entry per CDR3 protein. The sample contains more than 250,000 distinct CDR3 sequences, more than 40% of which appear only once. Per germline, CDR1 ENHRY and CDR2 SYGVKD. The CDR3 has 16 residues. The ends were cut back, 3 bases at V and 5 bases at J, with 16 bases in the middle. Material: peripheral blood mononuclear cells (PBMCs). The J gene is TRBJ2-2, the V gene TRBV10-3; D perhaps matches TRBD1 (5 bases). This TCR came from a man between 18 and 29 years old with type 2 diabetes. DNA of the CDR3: TGTGCCATCAGTGAATCCCCCCAGGGTGGGACCGGGGAGCTGTTTTTT. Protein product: CAISESPQGGTGELFF.